This TCR beta chain derives from a study of blood T cell repertoires in COVID-19. Background on the study: COVID-19 samples, acute and convalescent, were from the United States, Italy and Spain. From T cells, B-cell-depleted T cells, or PBMCs came the material, which was cDNA or gDNA.

The CDR3 sequence is 14 residues long. The V and J ends lost 3 bases and 4 bases respectively, with 10 bases between them. Germline V gene sequence: CDR1 LNHDA, CDR2 SQIVND (reference sequence). Per the study methods: Counts of nucleated cells, estimated from reference gene primer amplification, were obtained. Profiling relied on immunoSEQ multiplex PCR, and the TCRdb table lists in-frame clones only, not all of them. D and trimming come from the DNA, and the V and J calls and clone size come from that table. The profile shows about 310,000 clones, around nine tenths of them singletons. The sequence was obtained from a middle-aged man with active or convalescent COVID-19. The rearrangement uses TRBV19 and TRBJ1-3, with D possibly being TRBD1 (5 bases). The sequencing sample was made of peripheral blood. CDR3 sequence reads: CASSMQGSGNTIYF. The CDR3 bases are TGTGCCAGTAGTATGCAGGGCAGCGGAAACACCATATATTTT.